This entry describes one T cell receptor (beta chain). The record originates from a study of T cells in Graves' hyperthyroidism and ophthalmopathy. The ends were cut back, 5 bases at V and 4 bases at J, with 11 bases in the middle. The germline V gene encodes CDR1 LGHNT and CDR2 FRNRAP. The CDR3 covers 13 residues. Amplified TCR beta CDR3 regions came from RNA transcripts. RT-PCR in the first round (using the HTBI primer set) targeted the TCR CDR3. MiXCR, run by TCRdb on the multiplex PCR reads, gives a single entry per CDR3 protein. The table includes roughly 380,000 distinct CDR3 sequences, approximately 13% detected once. From 9 to 10 ml of fresh peripheral blood, PBMCs were isolated.

The material sequenced was blood. The sequence was collected from a woman aged 55-70 years with Graves' hyperthyroidism. The J gene is TRBJ1-1, the V gene TRBV12-5; D possibly corresponds to TRBD1 (6 bases). The CDR3 bases are TGTGCTAGTGGTCTCAAGGGGGTCACTGAAGCTTTCTTT. Residues: CASGLKGVTEAFF.